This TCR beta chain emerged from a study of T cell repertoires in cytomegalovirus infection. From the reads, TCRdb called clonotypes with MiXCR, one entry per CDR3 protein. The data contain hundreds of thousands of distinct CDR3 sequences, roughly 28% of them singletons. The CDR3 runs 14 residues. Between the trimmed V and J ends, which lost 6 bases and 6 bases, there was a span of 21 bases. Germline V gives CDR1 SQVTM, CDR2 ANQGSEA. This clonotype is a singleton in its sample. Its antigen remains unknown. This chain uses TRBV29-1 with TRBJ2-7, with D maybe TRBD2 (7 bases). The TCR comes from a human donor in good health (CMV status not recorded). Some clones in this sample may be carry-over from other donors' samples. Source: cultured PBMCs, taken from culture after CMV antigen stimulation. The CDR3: CSVAGRLRGGEQYF. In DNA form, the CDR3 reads TGCAGCGTAGCGGGACGTCTGAGAGGGGGCGAGCAGTACTTC.